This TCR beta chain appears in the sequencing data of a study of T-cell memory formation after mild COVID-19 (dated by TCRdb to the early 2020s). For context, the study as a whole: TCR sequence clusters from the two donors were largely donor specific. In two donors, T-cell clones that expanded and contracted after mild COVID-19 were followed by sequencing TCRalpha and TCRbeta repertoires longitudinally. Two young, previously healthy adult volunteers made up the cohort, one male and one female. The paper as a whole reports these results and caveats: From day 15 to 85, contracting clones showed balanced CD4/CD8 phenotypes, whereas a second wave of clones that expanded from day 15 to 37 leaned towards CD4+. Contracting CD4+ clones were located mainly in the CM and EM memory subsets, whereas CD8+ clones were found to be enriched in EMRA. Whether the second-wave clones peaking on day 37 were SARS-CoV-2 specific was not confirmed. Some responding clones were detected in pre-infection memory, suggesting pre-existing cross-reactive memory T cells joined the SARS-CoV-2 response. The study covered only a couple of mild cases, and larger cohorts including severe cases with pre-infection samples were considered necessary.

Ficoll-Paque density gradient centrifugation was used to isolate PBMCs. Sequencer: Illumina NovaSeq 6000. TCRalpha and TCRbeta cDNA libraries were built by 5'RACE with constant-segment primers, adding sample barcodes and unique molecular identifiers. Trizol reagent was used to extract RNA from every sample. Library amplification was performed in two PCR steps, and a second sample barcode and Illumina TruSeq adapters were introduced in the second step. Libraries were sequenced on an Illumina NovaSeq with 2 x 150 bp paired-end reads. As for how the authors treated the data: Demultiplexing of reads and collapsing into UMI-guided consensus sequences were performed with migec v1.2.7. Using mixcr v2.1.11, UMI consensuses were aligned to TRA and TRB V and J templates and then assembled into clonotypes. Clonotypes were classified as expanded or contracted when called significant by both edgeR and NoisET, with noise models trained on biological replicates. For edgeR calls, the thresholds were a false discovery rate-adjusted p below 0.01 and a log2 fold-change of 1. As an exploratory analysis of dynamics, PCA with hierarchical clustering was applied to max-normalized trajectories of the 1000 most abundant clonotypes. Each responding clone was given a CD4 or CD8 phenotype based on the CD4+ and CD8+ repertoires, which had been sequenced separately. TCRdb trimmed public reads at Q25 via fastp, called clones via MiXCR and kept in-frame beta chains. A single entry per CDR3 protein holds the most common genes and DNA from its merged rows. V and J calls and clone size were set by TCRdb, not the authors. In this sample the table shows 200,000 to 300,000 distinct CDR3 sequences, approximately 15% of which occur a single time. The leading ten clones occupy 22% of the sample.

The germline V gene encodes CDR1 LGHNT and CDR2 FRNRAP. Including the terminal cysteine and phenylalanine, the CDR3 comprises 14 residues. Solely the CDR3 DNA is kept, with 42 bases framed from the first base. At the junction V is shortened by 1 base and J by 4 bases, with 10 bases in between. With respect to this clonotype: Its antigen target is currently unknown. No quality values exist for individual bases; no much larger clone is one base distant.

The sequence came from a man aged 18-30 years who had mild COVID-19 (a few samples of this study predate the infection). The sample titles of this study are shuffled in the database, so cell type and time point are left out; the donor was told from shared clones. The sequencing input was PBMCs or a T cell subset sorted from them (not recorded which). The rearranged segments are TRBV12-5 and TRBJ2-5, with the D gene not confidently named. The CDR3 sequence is CASGLGSSGETQYF. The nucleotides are TGTGCTAGTGGTTTGGGCAGCTCTGGAGAGACCCAGTACTTC.